This TCR beta chain was recorded in a study of blood T cell repertoires in COVID-19. About the study: The origin of the acute and convalescent COVID-19 samples was the United States, Italy and Spain. PBMCs, B-cell-depleted T cells, or T cells provided the cDNA or gDNA that made up the material.

Original processing methods: Estimates of nucleated cell counts were drawn from the amplification of reference gene primers. Profiling relied on immunoSEQ multiplex PCR, and the TCRdb table lists in-frame clones only, not all of them. V and J calls and clone size follow that table, whereas D and trimming were derived from the DNA. The data show under 150,000 clones, approximately 81% seen once. The CDR3 is made up of 16 amino acids. V shed 0 bases and J 4 bases; nucleotides not matched to a gene: 6. Germline CDR1 LGHDT, CDR2 YNNKEL (reference sequence). Sequencing was done on a sample of peripheral blood. This chain uses TRBV3-1 (or the pseudogene TRBV3-2) with TRBJ2-1; 7 bases agree with TRBD1. The sequence derives from a human donor in a cohort sampled during active COVID-19. CDR3 loop: CASSQDKGQQYNEQFF. In DNA, the CDR3 is TGTGCCAGCAGCCAAGATAAGGGACAGCAATACAATGAGCAGTTCTTC.